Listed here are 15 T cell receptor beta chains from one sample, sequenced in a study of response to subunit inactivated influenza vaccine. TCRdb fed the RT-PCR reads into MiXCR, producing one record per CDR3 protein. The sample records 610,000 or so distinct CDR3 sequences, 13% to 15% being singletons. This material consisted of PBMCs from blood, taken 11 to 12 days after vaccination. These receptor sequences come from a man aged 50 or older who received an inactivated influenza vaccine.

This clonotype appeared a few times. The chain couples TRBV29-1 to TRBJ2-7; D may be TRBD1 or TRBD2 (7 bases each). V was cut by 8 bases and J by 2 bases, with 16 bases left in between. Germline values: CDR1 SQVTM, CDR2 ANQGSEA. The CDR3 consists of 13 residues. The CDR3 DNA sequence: TGCAGCTTCATACAGGGGACTACCTACGAGCAGTACTTC. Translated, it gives CSFIQGTTYEQYF.

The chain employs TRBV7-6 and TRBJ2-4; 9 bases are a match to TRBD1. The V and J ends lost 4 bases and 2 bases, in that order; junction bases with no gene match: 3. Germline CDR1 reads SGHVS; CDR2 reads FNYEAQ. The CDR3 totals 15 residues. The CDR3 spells CASSSGTGPKNIQYF. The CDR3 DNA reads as TGTGCCAGCAGCTCAGGGACAGGGCCCAAAAACATTCAGTACTTC. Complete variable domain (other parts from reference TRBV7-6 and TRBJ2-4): GAGVSQSPRYKVTKRGQDVALRCDPISGHVSLYWYRQALGQGPEFLTYFNYEAQQDKSGLPNDRFSAERPEGSISTLTIQRTEQRDSAMYRCASSSGTGPKNIQYFGAGTRLSVL.

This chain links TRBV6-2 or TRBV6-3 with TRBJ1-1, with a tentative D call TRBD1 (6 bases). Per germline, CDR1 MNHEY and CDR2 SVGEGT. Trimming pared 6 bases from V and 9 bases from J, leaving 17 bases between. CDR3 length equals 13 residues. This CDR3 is CASRDRYREKAFF. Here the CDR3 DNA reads TGTGCCAGCAGGGACCGGTACAGGGAAAAAGCTTTCTTT.

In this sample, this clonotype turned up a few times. CDR3 loop: CAISESRASGGGTDTQYF. The DNA of the CDR3 is TGTGCCATCAGTGAGTCGCGGGCTAGCGGGGGAGGCACAGATACGCAGTATTTT. The chain is built from TRBV10-3 and TRBJ2-3; 10 bases are a match to TRBD2. The V and J ends lost 0 bases and 1 base, in that order; junction bases with no gene match: 7. The germline V gene has CDR1 ENHRY and CDR2 SYGVKD. CDR3 length: 18 amino acids.

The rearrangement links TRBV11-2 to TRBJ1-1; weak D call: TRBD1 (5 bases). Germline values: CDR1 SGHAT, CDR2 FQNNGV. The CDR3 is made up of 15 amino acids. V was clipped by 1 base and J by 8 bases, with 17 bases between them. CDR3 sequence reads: CASSLVQGGGVEAFF. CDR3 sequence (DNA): TGTGCCAGCAGCTTAGTGCAGGGTGGGGGTGTCGAAGCTTTCTTT.

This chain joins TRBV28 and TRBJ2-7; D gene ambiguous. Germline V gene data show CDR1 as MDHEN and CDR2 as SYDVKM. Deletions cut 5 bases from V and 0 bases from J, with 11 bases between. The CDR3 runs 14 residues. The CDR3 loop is CASSLPLSSYEQYF. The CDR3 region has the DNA TGTGCCAGCAGTCTACCGCTCAGCTCCTACGAGCAGTACTTC.

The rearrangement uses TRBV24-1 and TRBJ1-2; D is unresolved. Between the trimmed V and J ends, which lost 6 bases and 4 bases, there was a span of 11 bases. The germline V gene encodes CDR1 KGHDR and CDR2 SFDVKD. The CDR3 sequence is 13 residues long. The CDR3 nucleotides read TGTGCCACCAGTCAATCCCGGGGCTATGGCTACACCTTC. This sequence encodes CATSQSRGYGYTF.

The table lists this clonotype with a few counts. CDR3 sequence reads: CASSRGYEQFF. CDR3 bases: TGTGCCAGCAGCCGCGGTTATGAGCAGTTCTTC. The J gene is TRBJ2-1, the V gene TRBV6-5; D gene ambiguous. V was trimmed by 6 bases and J by 8 bases, leaving 8 bases between them. This CDR3 is 11 amino acids long. Germline V gene sequence: CDR1 MNHEY, CDR2 SVGAGI.

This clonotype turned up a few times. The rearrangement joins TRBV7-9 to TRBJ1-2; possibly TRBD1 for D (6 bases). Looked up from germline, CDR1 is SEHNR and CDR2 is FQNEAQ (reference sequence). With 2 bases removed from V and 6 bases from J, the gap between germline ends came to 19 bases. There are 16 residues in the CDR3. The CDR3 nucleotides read TGTGCCAGCAGCTTACCGGAGGTGTGGACAGCCGATGGCTACACCTTC. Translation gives CASSLPEVWTADGYTF.

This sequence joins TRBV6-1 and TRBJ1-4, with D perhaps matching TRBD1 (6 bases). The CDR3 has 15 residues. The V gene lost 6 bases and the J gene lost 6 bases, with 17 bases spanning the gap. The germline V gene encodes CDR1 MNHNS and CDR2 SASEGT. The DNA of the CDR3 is TGTGCCAGCAGCCCCCTAGGGGGGAAGGATGAAAAACTGTTTTTT. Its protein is CASSPLGGKDEKLFF.

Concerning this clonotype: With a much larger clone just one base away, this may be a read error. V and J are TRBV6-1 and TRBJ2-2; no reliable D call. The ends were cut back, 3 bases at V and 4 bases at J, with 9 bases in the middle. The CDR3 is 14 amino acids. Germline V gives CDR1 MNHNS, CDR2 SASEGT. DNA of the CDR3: TGTGCCAGCAGTGACAGGACGTCCACCGGGGAGCTGTTTTTT. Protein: CASSDRTSTGELFF.

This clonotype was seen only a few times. The CDR3 DNA sequence: TGCAGTGCTACCCAACCTAGGGGATTAAACATTCAGTACTTC. Encoded protein: CSATQPRGLNIQYF. The J gene is TRBJ2-4, the V gene TRBV20-1; maybe TRBD1 (5 bases). This CDR3 contains 14 residues. The germline V gene has CDR1 DFQATT and CDR2 SNEGSKA (reference sequence). The germline V and J ends were trimmed by 4 bases and 6 bases, with 16 bases remaining between them.

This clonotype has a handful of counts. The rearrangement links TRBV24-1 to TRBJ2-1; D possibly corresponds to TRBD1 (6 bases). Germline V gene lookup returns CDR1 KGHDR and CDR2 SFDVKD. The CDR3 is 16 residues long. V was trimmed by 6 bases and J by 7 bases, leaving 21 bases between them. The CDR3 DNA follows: TGTGCCACCAGTCCGGCGGACAGAGGAATGGGGAATGAGCAGTTCTTC. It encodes CATSPADRGMGNEQFF.

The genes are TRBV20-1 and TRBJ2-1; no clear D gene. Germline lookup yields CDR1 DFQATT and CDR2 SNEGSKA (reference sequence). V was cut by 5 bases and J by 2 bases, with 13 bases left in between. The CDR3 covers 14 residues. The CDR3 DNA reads TGCAGTGCTCAACCGGTTTCAGCCTACAATGAGCAGTTCTTC. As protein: CSAQPVSAYNEQFF.

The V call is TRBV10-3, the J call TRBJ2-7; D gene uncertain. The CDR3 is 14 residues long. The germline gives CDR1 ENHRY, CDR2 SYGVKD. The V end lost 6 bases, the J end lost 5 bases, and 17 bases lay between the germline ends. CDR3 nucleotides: TGTGCCATCAGAACGGGTTTCGGGTCGGACGAGCAGTACTTC. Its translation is CAIRTGFGSDEQYF.